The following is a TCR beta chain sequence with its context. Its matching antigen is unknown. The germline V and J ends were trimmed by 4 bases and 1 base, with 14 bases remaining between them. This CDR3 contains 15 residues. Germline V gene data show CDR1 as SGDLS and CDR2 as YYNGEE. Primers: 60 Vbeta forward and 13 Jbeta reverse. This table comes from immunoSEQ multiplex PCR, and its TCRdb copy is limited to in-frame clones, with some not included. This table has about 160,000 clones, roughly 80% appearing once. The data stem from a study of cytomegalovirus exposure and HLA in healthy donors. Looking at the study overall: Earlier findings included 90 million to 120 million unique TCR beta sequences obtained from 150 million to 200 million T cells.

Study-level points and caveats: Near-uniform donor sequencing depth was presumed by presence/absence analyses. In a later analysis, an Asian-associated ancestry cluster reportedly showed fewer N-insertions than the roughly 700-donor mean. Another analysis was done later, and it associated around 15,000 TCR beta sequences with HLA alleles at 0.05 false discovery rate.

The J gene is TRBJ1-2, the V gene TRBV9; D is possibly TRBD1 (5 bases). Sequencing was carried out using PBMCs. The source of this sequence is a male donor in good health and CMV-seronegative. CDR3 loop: CASSLGRRGNYGYTF. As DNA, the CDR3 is TGTGCCAGCAGCCTGGGGAGGAGGGGTAACTATGGCTACACCTTC.